The 5 T cell receptor beta chains in this list originate from one sample, sequenced in a study of OX40 agonist ivuxolimab in advanced cancers. The assay was immunoSEQ multiplex PCR, and TCRdb's table has in-frame clones only and misses some. The sample carries 90,000 to 95,000 clones, about 90% recorded once. The material was CD4+ or CD8+ T cells sorted from blood, obtained in a trial of the OX40 agonist ivuxolimab. These receptors were collected from an adult with an advanced solid tumor such as melanoma, head and neck, liver or kidney cancer.

This chain uses TRBV7-7 with TRBJ2-1; 10 bases map to TRBD1. With 4 bases clipped from V and 10 bases from J, the junction kept 13 bases outside the gene matches. This CDR3 contains 16 residues. Germline loops: CDR1 SSHAT, CDR2 FNYEAQ (reference sequence). CDR3 in amino acids: CASSSGGQGNFGEQFF. In DNA form, the CDR3 reads TGTGCCAGCAGCTCTGGGGGACAGGGGAATTTCGGGGAGCAGTTCTTC.

The rearrangement joins TRBV6-6 to TRBJ1-2; a possible D gene is TRBD1 (6 bases). In germline, CDR1 is MNHNY, CDR2 SVGAGI (reference sequence). The V gene lost 6 bases and the J gene lost 2 bases, with 10 bases spanning the gap. CDR3 length: 13 residues. The CDR3 nucleotides read TGTGCCAGCAGCCTTGACAGGAACTATGGCTACACCTTC. This sequence encodes CASSLDRNYGYTF.

This clone was picked up a small number of times. In the same sample, other DNA sequences code for this CDR3. The chain has TRBV15 and TRBJ2-7; TRBD1 matches 8 bases. CDR1 LNHNV and CDR2 YYDKDF come from the germline V gene (reference sequence). The CDR3 length is 14 residues. V dropped 1 base and J dropped 1; count of bases not matched to a gene: 0. CDR3 DNA sequence: TGTGCCACCAGCAGAGGGGACAGGTCCTACGAGCAGTACTTC. Its protein is CATSRGDRSYEQYF.

The chain uses TRBV6-1 and TRBJ1-3; D perhaps matches TRBD1 (6 bases). This CDR3 contains 14 residues. V dropped 2 bases and J dropped 2 bases, with 7 bases sitting between them. Germline CDR1 is MNHNS and CDR2 is SASEGT. The CDR3 loop is CASSERTAGNTIYF. The CDR3 DNA sequence: TGTGCCAGCAGTGAAAGGACAGCTGGAAACACCATATATTTT.

The chain joins TRBV5-1 to TRBJ2-5; TRBD1 might be the D (6 bases). CDR3 length: 14 residues. V was clipped by 4 bases and J by 3 bases, with 13 bases between them. The V gene's germline CDR1 is SGHRS and CDR2 YFSETQ. The CDR3 coding sequence is TGCGCCAGCAGCGTGTTCAGGGGAGAAGAGACCCAGTACTTC. Protein: CASSVFRGEETQYF.